A single sample is the source of the 27 T cell receptor beta chains below, sequenced in a study of T cell repertoires in cytomegalovirus infection. Each CDR3 protein is one row after TCRdb ran MiXCR on the reads. The sample shows 350,000 to 550,000 distinct CDR3 sequences, approximately 31% of them seen only once. What was sequenced was PBMCs. Source of these receptors: a human donor in good health (CMV status not recorded). Some clones in this sample may be carry-over from other donors' samples.

This clonotype was counted a few times. The V gene is TRBV4-1, the J gene TRBJ1-5, with 8 bases fitting TRBD1. Germline assignment: CDR1 MGHRA and CDR2 YSYEKL. The trim removed 3 bases at V and 2 bases at J, leaving 3 bases unmatched. The CDR3 contains 15 residues. CDR3 sequence reads: CASSHSTGGNQPQHF. DNA of the CDR3: TGCGCCAGCAGCCATTCGACAGGGGGCAATCAGCCCCAGCATTTT.

Of note for this clonotype: With a much larger clone just one base away, this may be a read error. The rearrangement uses TRBV4-2 and TRBJ2-3; 8 positions match TRBD2. Germline V gene data show CDR1 as LGHNA and CDR2 as YNFKEQ. The CDR3 has 17 amino acids. CDR3 nucleotide sequence: TGTTCCAGCAGCCAAGCCCTGCCGGGACTAGGCACAGATACGCAGTATTTT. Protein: CSSSQALPGLGTDTQYF.

The V gene is TRBV7-9, the J gene TRBJ2-2, with a weak D call TRBD1 (6 bases). V lost 5 bases and J lost 4, with 14 bases in between. CDR1 SEHNR and CDR2 FQNEAQ come from the germline V gene (reference sequence). The CDR3 covers 15 residues. The DNA for the CDR3 is TGTGCCAGCAGCCCGAGAGGGGGAGCCACCGGGGAGCTGTTTTTT. It is translated as CASSPRGGATGELFF.

This clonotype has at least ten counts. The chain combines TRBV20-1 with TRBJ2-6, with a possible D match to TRBD1 (5 bases). In germline, CDR1 is DFQATT, CDR2 SNEGSKA (reference sequence). CDR3 length: 17 residues. V lost 3 bases and J lost 0, with 15 bases in between. The CDR3 region is CSARLPFTGSGANVLTF. The CDR3, as DNA: TGCAGTGCTAGGCTTCCTTTCACAGGCTCTGGGGCCAACGTCCTGACTTTC.

Details on this clonotype: The junction and the germline gene differ at one end; a read error may be behind it. The rearrangement joins TRBV11-3 to TRBJ2-3; possibly TRBD1 for D (6 bases). This CDR3 is built from 12 residues. Germline V gene sequence: CDR1 SGHNT, CDR2 YENEEA. The CDR3 DNA sequence: TGTGCCAGCAGCTTAGGGACAGATACGCAGTCTTTT. As protein: CASSLGTDTQSF. The variable domain in full, completed from reference TRBV11-3 and TRBJ2-3, reads EAGVVQSPRYKIIEKKQPVAFWCNPISGHNTLYWYLQNLGQGPELLIRYENEEAVDDSQLPKDRFSAERLKGVDSTLKIQPAELGDSAVYLCASSLGTDTQSFGPGTRLTVL.

The V call is TRBV2, the J call TRBJ2-5, with a tentative D call TRBD1 (5 bases). This CDR3 region has 15 residues. V lost 6 bases and J 0 bases, leaving 14 bases between the germline ends. The V gene's germline CDR1 is SNHLY and CDR2 FYNNEI. The CDR3 here is CASRGRDPNQETQYF. DNA for the CDR3: TGTGCCAGCAGGGGGCGCGATCCTAACCAAGAGACCCAGTACTTC.

This clonotype appeared many times. The CDR3 bases are TGTGCCAGCAGCTGGGGCTCCCTGGGGGAGACCCAGTACTTC. The encoded protein is CASSWGSLGETQYF. The chain has TRBV5-6 and TRBJ2-5, with a weak D call TRBD1 (5 bases). There are 14 residues in the CDR3. Germline lookup yields CDR1 SGHDT and CDR2 YYEEEE. Trimming took off 3 bases at V and 5 bases at J, with 14 bases between the two ends.

This clonotype was recorded many times. The V and J genes are TRBV7-8 and TRBJ2-5; D tentatively reads TRBD1 or TRBD2 (5 bases each). The CDR3 is made up of 15 amino acids. Deletions cut 0 bases from V and 2 bases from J, with 10 bases between. Germline-derived CDR1 and CDR2 are SGHVS and FQNEAQ. The CDR3 is CASSLAQGGQETQYF. The DNA for the CDR3 is TGTGCCAGCAGCTTAGCCCAGGGCGGGCAAGAGACCCAGTACTTC.

The CDR3 nucleotides read TGTGCCAGCAGCTCCCCGGACAGGGATGAGCAGTTCTTC. Amino acids: CASSSPDRDEQFF. This rearrangement joins TRBV7-9 to TRBJ2-1; 8 bases fit TRBD1. V was pared by 4 bases and J by 8 bases, with 4 bases of the junction left unmatched. Per the germline V gene, CDR1 is SEHNR and CDR2 is FQNEAQ (reference sequence). The CDR3 is made up of 13 amino acids.

This chain uses TRBV19 with TRBJ2-7, with 9 positions matching TRBD2. With V trimmed by 3 bases and J by 4 bases, 4 bases remained unmatched. Germline V lookup: CDR1 LNHDA, CDR2 SQIVND (reference sequence). The CDR3 loop spans 14 amino acids. The CDR3 protein is CASSIALAGYEQYF. The CDR3 DNA reads TGTGCCAGTAGTATCGCGCTAGCGGGGTACGAGCAGTACTTC.

V and J are TRBV7-2 and TRBJ1-6; D is perhaps TRBD1 (6 bases). The germline V gene has CDR1 SGHTA and CDR2 FQGNSA. With 5 bases removed from V and 6 bases from J, the gap between germline ends came to 11 bases. The CDR3 extends over 14 amino acids. CDR3 region: CASSLQGTNSPLHF. The CDR3 DNA sequence: TGTGCCAGCAGCCTACAGGGCACTAATTCACCCCTCCACTTT.

A note on this clonotype: A much larger clone differs by one base, so this may be a read error. Given the absence of the conserved phenylalanine or tryptophan at the CDR3 end, a read error is likely. This chain joins TRBV4-3 and TRBJ2-7; D is unclear. Trimming took off 4 bases at V and 1 base at J, with 17 bases between the two ends. The CDR3 contains 16 residues. CDR1 is LGHNA, CDR2 YSLEER, per germline. CDR3: CASSPLVDSTSYEQYL. The CDR3 DNA follows: TGCGCCAGCAGCCCATTGGTAGATAGTACTTCCTACGAGCAGTACTTA.

This clonotype was counted a few times. The J gene is TRBJ2-6, the V gene TRBV4-3; D not certain. Trimming took 4 bases from V and 0 from J, leaving 13 bases between them. There are 17 residues in the CDR3. Per germline, CDR1 LGHNA and CDR2 YSLEER. The CDR3, as DNA: TGCGCCAGCAGCCTGGCAGTGCTTAGCTCTGGGGCCAACGTCCTGACTTTC. It yields the protein CASSLAVLSSGANVLTF.

Note on this clonotype: An end of the junction differs from the germline gene, which may be a read error. This chain connects TRBV24-1 to TRBJ1-5, with D possibly being TRBD1 (6 bases). Germline values: CDR1 KGHDR, CDR2 SFDVKD. This CDR3 contains 17 residues. The CDR3 DNA reads TGTGCCACCCGTGATTCCCAAGACAGGTGGCGCGGTCAGCCCCCGCCTTTT. Translating it yields CATRDSQDRWRGQPPPF.

The CDR3 DNA sequence: TGTGCCAGCAGCCGCAGCGGGGGCCTCAACTACGAGCAGTACTTC. Translated: CASSRSGGLNYEQYF. The V gene is TRBV7-8, the J gene TRBJ2-7, with TRBD2 identical over 8 bases. The germline gives CDR1 SGHVS, CDR2 FQNEAQ. V shed 5 bases, J shed 3 bases, and the junction held 9 bases outside the gene matches. The CDR3 length is 15 residues.

V is TRBV10-3 and J is TRBJ2-5; 9 positions agree with TRBD1. Trimming removed 3 bases from V and 5 bases from J; junction bases left unmatched: 4. CDR1 is ENHRY, CDR2 SYGVKD, per germline. CDR3 length equals 14 residues. CDR3 loop: CAISDTGGGETQYF. The CDR3 DNA sequence: TGTGCCATCAGTGATACAGGGGGCGGGGAGACCCAGTACTTC.

The sample holds a few counts of this clonotype. This rearrangement joins TRBV7-2 to TRBJ1-6; D is unclear. With 2 bases removed from V and 8 bases from J, the gap between germline ends came to 13 bases. This CDR3 comprises 15 residues. Germline V lookup: CDR1 SGHTA, CDR2 FQGNSA. The CDR3, as DNA: TGTGCCAGCAGCTTAAATAAGAGGCGAGATTCACCCCTCCACTTT. The encoded protein is CASSLNKRRDSPLHF.

This clonotype was seen a few times. V usage is TRBV6-2 or TRBV6-3 and J usage is TRBJ2-7, with D possibly TRBD2 on 6 matching bases. The CDR3 contains 15 residues. Looked up from germline, CDR1 is MNHEY and CDR2 is SVGEGT. V was shortened by 5 bases and J by 7 bases, with 21 bases between the two germline ends. The CDR3 DNA is TGTGCCAGCAGTAACCAAGGGACTGCCAGGAGGGAGCAGTACTTC. Protein: CASSNQGTARREQYF.

This clonotype was counted at least ten times. The chain recombines TRBV7-2 with TRBJ1-5; TRBD1 might be the D (5 bases). The CDR3 is made up of 15 amino acids. Germline CDR1 and CDR2: SGHTA and FQGNSA. The V end lost 5 bases, the J end lost 3 bases, and 14 bases lay between the germline ends. The chain's CDR3 is CASSPYRGINQPQHF. As DNA, the CDR3 is TGTGCCAGCAGCCCGTATAGGGGTATCAATCAGCCCCAGCATTTT.

The rearrangement joins TRBV15 to TRBJ1-1; possible D gene TRBD1, 5 bases. V gave up 0 bases and J gave up 9 bases, with 11 bases separating them. The CDR3 spans 13 residues. Germline CDR1 is LNHNV and CDR2 is YYDKDF (reference sequence). The CDR3 region is CATSRERGIKAFF. The CDR3 DNA is TGTGCCACCAGCAGAGAACGGGGGATCAAAGCTTTCTTT.

The V and J genes are TRBV29-1 and TRBJ1-4; D uncertain. Germline V gives CDR1 SQVTM, CDR2 ANQGSEA. This CDR3 has 15 residues. Trimming shortened V by 2 bases and J by 0 bases, and 10 bases separated the two germline ends. CDR3 residues: CSVEQDFTTNEKLFF. In DNA, the CDR3 is TGCAGCGTTGAACAGGACTTCACAACTAATGAAAAACTGTTTTTT. The variable domain in full, with the rest retrieved from reference TRBV29-1 and TRBJ1-4, is SAVISQKPSRDICQRGTSLTIQCQVDSQVTMMFWYRQQPGQSLTLIATANQGSEATYESGFVIDKFPISRPNLTFSTLTVSNMSPEDSSIYLCSVEQDFTTNEKLFFGSGTQLSVL.

This chain uses TRBV7-2 with TRBJ2-2, with 11 positions matching TRBD2. This CDR3 is built from 15 residues. With V trimmed by 4 bases and J by 5 bases, 3 bases remained unmatched. Germline V gives CDR1 SGHTA, CDR2 FQGNSA. In DNA form, the CDR3 reads TGTGCCAGCAGCTCGGCTAGCGGGGGGACCGGGGAGCTGTTTTTT. The encoded protein is CASSSASGGTGELFF.

This clonotype was seen many times. The CDR3 here is CASSLPAIPEREKLFF. CDR3 sequence (DNA): TGTGCCAGCAGCTTACCCGCGATACCTGAGCGTGAAAAACTGTTTTTT. The J gene is TRBJ1-4, the V gene TRBV7-8; D is uncertain. CDR3 length equals 16 residues. Germline assignment: CDR1 SGHVS and CDR2 FQNEAQ. Deletions cut 2 bases from V and 7 bases from J, with 17 bases between.

The J gene is TRBJ1-2, the V gene TRBV3-1; TRBD1 matches 9 bases. The CDR3 spans 16 residues. Losses at the gene ends were 4 bases for V and 1 base for J; bases not matched to a gene: 7. Germline V lookup: CDR1 LGHDT, CDR2 YNNKEL (reference sequence). The CDR3 region has the DNA TGTGCCAGCAGCCTCGGGACAGGGACTTATAACTATGGCTACACCTTC. Protein product: CASSLGTGTYNYGYTF. The whole variable domain, remainder taken from reference TRBV3-1 and TRBJ1-2, is DTAVSQTPKYLVTQMGNDKSIKCEQNLGHDTMYWYKQDSKKFLKIMFSYNNKELIINETVPNRFSPKSPDKAHLNLHINSLELGDSAVYFCASSLGTGTYNYGYTFGSGTRLTVV.

This clonotype has at least ten counts. The genes are TRBV7-6 and TRBJ1-6, with 8 bases matching TRBD1. V shed 0 bases, J shed 6 bases, and the junction held 10 bases outside the gene matches. The germline gives CDR1 SGHVS, CDR2 FNYEAQ. The CDR3 contains 18 residues. CDR3 sequence: CASSLAGARTGFNSPLHF. CDR3 nucleotides: TGTGCCAGCAGCTTAGCTGGAGCCAGGACAGGGTTTAATTCACCCCTCCACTTT.

In its sample, this clonotype was seen many times. The chain combines TRBV7-2 with TRBJ2-7; 8 bases agree with TRBD1. The CDR3 contains 15 residues. V dropped 5 bases and J dropped 3; count of bases not matched to a gene: 9. Germline-derived CDR1 and CDR2 are SGHTA and FQGNSA. CDR3 DNA sequence: TGTGCCAGCAGCCCACCGACAGGGGCGAGCTACGAGCAGTACTTC. This gives the protein CASSPPTGASYEQYF.

In its sample, this clonotype was seen many times. The chain has TRBV4-1 and TRBJ2-1; D gene unclear. Germline assignment: CDR1 MGHRA and CDR2 YSYEKL. The CDR3 is 13 residues long. Trimming stripped 0 bases from V and 4 bases from J, with 4 bases between. The CDR3 loop is CASSQDFYNEQFF. The CDR3 region has the DNA TGCGCCAGCAGCCAAGACTTTTACAATGAGCAGTTCTTC.